The 5 T cell receptor beta chains in this list originate from one sample, sequenced in a study of blood T cell repertoires in COVID-19. Method: immunoSEQ multiplex PCR; TCRdb's copy keeps in-frame clones and lacks some. This sample carries 190,000 or so clones, approximately 90% of them seen once, and the ten largest clones take 1.2%. Source material: PBMCs or T cells enriched from blood (not recorded which). Every receptor here comes from a man aged 25 to 45 who had recovered from COVID-19.

This clone was observed once. The chain links TRBV11-2 to TRBJ1-1; tentatively, D is TRBD1 (6 bases). V dropped 1 base and J dropped 1 base, with 19 bases sitting between them. From germline, CDR1 is SGHAT and CDR2 FQNNGV. This CDR3 has 18 amino acids. The CDR3 region has the DNA TGTGCCAGCAGCTTAGTAAGGGGGATGACTCCTGGGAACACTGAAGCTTTCTTT. Residues: CASSLVRGMTPGNTEAFF. Combining the CDR3 with reference TRBV11-2 and TRBJ1-1 gives the whole variable domain EAGVAQSPRYKIIEKRQSVAFWCNPISGHATLYWYQQILGQGPKLLIQFQNNGVVDDSQLPKDRFSAERLKGVDSTLKIQPAKLEDSAVYLCASSLVRGMTPGNTEAFFGQGTRLTVV.

The chain combines TRBV7-2 with TRBJ2-2; tentatively, D is TRBD2 (5 bases). The CDR3 spans 13 residues. CDR1 is SGHTA and CDR2 is FQGNSA in the germline V gene. The V and J ends lost 8 bases and 2 bases respectively, with 9 bases between them. This CDR3 is CASSSGNTGELFF. The CDR3, as DNA: TGTGCCAGCTCCTCGGGAAACACCGGGGAGCTGTTTTTT.

The chain recombines TRBV19 with TRBJ2-7, with TRBD1 as a possible D gene (6 bases). CDR1 and CDR2 (germline): LNHDA, SQIVND (reference sequence). The CDR3 totals 13 residues. Trimming removed 1 base from V and 6 bases from J, with 10 bases in between. CDR3 nucleotides: TGTGCCAGTAGTATAGCAGGGGCCGGCGAGCAGTACTTC. Its translation: CASSIAGAGEQYF.

The chain uses TRBV6-4 and TRBJ1-6; D is perhaps TRBD1 (6 bases). The CDR3 sequence is 13 residues long. Germline V CDR1 and CDR2: MRHNA, SNTAGT. Trimming left V 4 bases short and J 10 bases short, with 11 bases between. The CDR3: CASSVSGASPLHF. CDR3 in DNA: TGTGCCAGCAGTGTGTCAGGGGCCTCACCCCTCCACTTT.

V and J are TRBV3-1 (or the pseudogene TRBV3-2) and TRBJ1-1; unclear D gene. This CDR3 is 14 amino acids long. V was cut by 1 base and J by 5 bases, with 11 bases left in between. CDR1 and CDR2 (germline): LGHDT, YNNKEL (reference sequence). The CDR3 DNA reads TGTGCCAGCAGCCAAGGTCGGGGTTTGACTGAAGCTTTCTTT. Residues: CASSQGRGLTEAFF.